The TCR beta chain under discussion was sequenced for a study of molecular identifiers for immune sequencing clone quantification. As for the study in general: Replicates split RNA from around 20,000 or 100,000 naive CD8 cells five ways, and the researchers sequenced four portions.

Study-level points and caveats: Effector cells kept over 99% of their molecules in clones above 20 RNA copies, while naive cells kept under 1% there.

Preparation of the bulk TCR libraries relied on previously described methods and listed TCR primers. MiXCR was run by TCRdb on the PCR reads, yielding one entry per CDR3 protein. The sample contains around 480,000 distinct CDR3 sequences, 20% to 25% of which appear only once. The CDR3 loop spans 11 amino acids. Germline V gene sequence: CDR1 LNHNV, CDR2 YYDKDF (reference sequence). V shed 6 bases and J shed 4 bases, with 4 bases lying between them. There are many counts of this clonotype. Its antigen is unidentified. The naive CD8 libraries originated from between about 18,000 and 1,000,000 sorted cells and drew on 10%, 30% or 50% RNA.

Sequencing used naive CD8+ T cells from blood, with Jurkat cell RNA spiked in. Indicated subset: FACS-sorted CD8+CD4-CCR7+CD45RA+ naive T cells. The receptor comes from a human donor in good health. Some libraries in this study had Jurkat cell RNA spiked in. This chain uses TRBV15 with TRBJ2-1; D gene unclear. For the CDR3, the DNA is TGTGCCACCAGTGAGTACAATGAGCAGTTCTTC. Protein sequence: CATSEYNEQFF. The full variable domain, in which reference TRBV15 and TRBJ2-1 provide the parts outside the CDR3, is DAMVIQNPRYQVTQFGKPVTLSCSQTLNHNVMYWYQQKSSQAPKLLFHYYDKDFNNEADTPDNFQSRRPNTSFCFLDIRSPGLGDTAMYLCATSEYNEQFFGPGTRLTVL.